The T cell receptor beta chain described here comes from a study of identical twins listed by TCRdb under 2016. General notes on the study: TCR alpha and beta repertoires from monozygotic twins, unrelated adults of various ages and cord blood were deep-sequenced to test whether fetal clonotypes persist. To rule out contamination, replicate twin experiments were performed at different times with different library preparation protocols.

Every donor in the study was a healthy Caucasian. The twin cohort comprised three pairs of female monozygotic twins, all aged roughly 18 to 29 years. Positive isolation kits from Invitrogen were used to isolate CD4+ and CD8+ T cell populations. V lost 10 bases and J lost 7 bases; the stretch between them is 19 bases long. CDR1 and CDR2, per the germline V gene, are MNHEY and SVGEGT. There are 13 amino acids in the CDR3, from cysteine to phenylalanine inclusive. This entry keeps only the CDR3 DNA: 39 bases, framed from base 1. Points on this clonotype: It lacks a known antigen. No base quality values were provided; no much bigger clone lies one nucleotide off.

Here is what the overall study found, with its caveats: Because the same donors could not be followed over many years, conclusions were based on cross-sectional statistical analysis. Compared with coincidental sharing between unrelated individuals, out-of-frame TCR alpha sequences shared between twins had an excess of sequences with low generation probability. In monozygotic twins, out-of-frame TCR alpha sharing was systematically underestimated by recombination models, although the models agreed with sharing between unrelated individuals. Zero-insertion analyses could be partly confounded by invariant T cells such as MAIT and iNKT, though diverse VJ usage argued against such confounding for most clonotypes. Fewer insertions were carried by abundant cord blood beta clonotypes; a weaker similar trend was observed in young adult naive repertoires, while no such trend was observed in memory repertoires. The excess sharing between twins in beta out-of-frame sequences was weaker because fewer shared sequences reduced the signal-to-noise ratio.

The library came from 5' RACE. The instrument was an Illumina HiSeq 2000. Template switching introduced a universal primer binding site; the final cDNA contained a unique molecular identifier, enabling accurate counting of TCR cDNA molecules. First-strand cDNA for TCR alpha and beta chains was synthesized from specific primers in the conserved constant-segment region. To control for contamination, every cDNA library carried two barcodes: a SMART-Mk sample barcode plus Illumina barcodes. Two successive PCR steps introduced TruSeq adapter sequences along with Illumina sample barcodes. TCR alpha and beta cDNA libraries were sequenced on the Illumina HiSeq platform with custom primers. As for the authors' bioinformatics: MiGEC processed the raw reads to extract unique molecular identifiers, while MiXCR was used to determine the CDR3 positions. Recombination models were inferred per individual with the repgenHMM and IGoR tools using an EM algorithm. The tcR package in R was used for shared clonotype analysis, with sharing normalized by the product of cloneset sizes. Out-of-frame nonproductive sequences were analyzed to study raw recombination free of thymic and clonal selection effects. TCRdb took the public reads, trimmed them with fastp at Q25, ran MiXCR for clone calling and kept in-frame beta chains. Under each unique CDR3 protein, matching rows form one entry showing the most common genes and DNA. TCRdb, not the authors, supplied the V and J calls. This sample lists fewer than 550,000 distinct CDR3 sequences; roughly 13% were detected once. The ten largest clones represent approximately 1% of the sample.

These records were also assigned to another study, of yellow fever vaccine responses in identical twins. Looking at the second paper: According to the authors, the vaccine-induced T cell response in identical twins seemed to be partly convergent and partly specific to each individual. Focusing on identical twins, the study followed the T cell clones that responded to the vaccine, and did so with precision.

Sequencing was carried out using CD4+ T cells sorted from blood. The rearrangement joined TRBV6-2 or TRBV6-3 to TRBJ1-1, with TRBD1 as a weak D call on 5 bases. The sequence came from a woman aged 18-35 years in good health. In nucleotides, the sequence is TGTGCCACCTCCTTGAGGGGAGTGAATGAAGCTTTCTTT. Its translation is CATSLRGVNEAFF.